This T cell receptor beta chain was profiled in a study of molecular identifiers for immune sequencing clone quantification. General study points: Whereas clones above 20 RNA copies held under 1% of naive-cell molecules, they held over 97% of effector molecules. Single-cell amounts of spiked Jurkat TCR RNA were reportedly detectable among over 750,000 naive cells.

This CDR3 contains 11 residues. The trim removed 5 bases at V and 7 bases at J, leaving 2 bases unmatched. The germline V gene has CDR1 GTSNPN and CDR2 SVGIG (reference sequence). There are many counts of this clonotype. Its antigen remains unknown. Previously described methods and listed TCR primers were used for bulk TCR libraries. TCRdb used MiXCR to reprocess the PCR reads, holding one entry per CDR3 protein. Counted here are under 600,000 distinct CDR3 sequences, around 21% occurring once; the ten biggest clones make up about 0.8%. V is TRBV30 and J is TRBJ2-1; 7 nucleotides line up with TRBD1. The clonotype originates from a human donor in good health. Some libraries in this study had Jurkat cell RNA spiked in. Sequences were obtained from naive CD8+ T cells from blood, with Jurkat cell RNA spiked in. Stated subset: FACS-sorted CD8+CD4-CCR7+CD45RA+ naive T cells. The CDR3 DNA sequence: TGTGCCTGGCAGGGGGAGAATGAGCAGTTCTTC. As protein: CAWQGENEQFF.